This is a list of T cell receptor beta chains from one sample in a study of sequential checkpoint blockade in melanoma. The data were produced by immunoSEQ multiplex PCR, yet TCRdb's version contains in-frame clones alone and is incomplete. In the table there are some 10,000 clones, under 30% of which are singletons. This sample comprised tumor tissue (inferred from file names), obtained from a patient given nivolumab and ipilimumab in sequence. The origin of the receptors is a human donor with melanoma. Both conserved end residues are part of each CDR3. The D gene is left open where the match is weak. The size of a clone is reported for some rows only, either as once, few or many, or as a class for expanded clones.

DNA	CDR3	J	V	size	D
TGTGCCAGCAGTTTTGGCAGCGAAGCTTTCTTT	CASSFGSEAFF	TRBJ1-1	TRBV6-7	hyperexpanded	-
TGTGCCAGCAGTGATAGGGTGGCAGATACGCAGTATTTT	CASSDRVADTQYF	TRBJ2-3	TRBV6-8	-	-
TGCGCCAGCAGCTTGGACCCACAGGGGGTGGCCGGGGAGCTGTTTTTT	CASSLDPQGVAGELFF	TRBJ2-2	TRBV5-1	once	TRBD1
TGTGCCAGCAGTTATGATTCGGGACAGGGCCAGTTCTTC	CASSYDSGQGQFF	TRBJ2-1	TRBV6-7	few	TRBD1
TGCGCCAGCAGTAGCGGGGGGGGATACAATGAGCAGTTCTTC	CASSSGGGYNEQFF	TRBJ2-1	TRBV10-2	few	TRBD2
TGTGCCAGCAGTTTTGGGACAGGAAATGAGCAGTTCTTC	CASSFGTGNEQFF	TRBJ2-1	TRBV9	-	TRBD1
TGTGCCAGCAGCATTCGTGAGGGTTTAGGCAATGAGCAGTTCTTC	CASSIREGLGNEQFF	TRBJ2-1	TRBV14	medium-sized	-
TGTGCCAGCAGTTCGCCCCTAAAAACAGGGGGCGGCTACACCTTC	CASSSPLKTGGGYTF	TRBJ1-2	TRBV28	-	TRBD1
TGTGCCAGCAGCCCCGTGGGGGGACAGCTGGATTCGGGGGAAAAACTGTTTTTT	CASSPVGGQLDSGEKLFF	TRBJ1-4	TRBV11-3	-	TRBD1
TGTGCCAGCAGCGTTTCACCGGGGGTTGTTACCGGGGAGCTGTTTTTT	CASSVSPGVVTGELFF	TRBJ2-2	TRBV9	few	-
TGTGCCAGCAGCTTAACGCGCCAAGATACGCAGTATTTT	CASSLTRQDTQYF	TRBJ2-3	TRBV7-2	few	-
TGCGCCAGCAGCCCGGGACAGCTCACAGATACGCAGTATTTT	CASSPGQLTDTQYF	TRBJ2-3	TRBV5-1	-	TRBD1
TGTGCCAGCAGACTGCGGGACAGGGGACACTATGGCTACACCTTC	CASRLRDRGHYGYTF	TRBJ1-2	TRBV11-3	-	TRBD1
TGCGCCAGCAGCCCCCAGGCCGGGGGTGAGGTGGGGAAATACACCTTC	CASSPQAGGEVGKYTF	TRBJ1-2	TRBV5-1	-	-
TGTGCCAGCAGCGTAGACGGGGACAGCATGAACACTGAAGCTTTCTTT	CASSVDGDSMNTEAFF	TRBJ1-1	TRBV9	-	TRBD1